What follows are 29 T cell receptor beta chains derived from one specimen sequenced in a study of cytomegalovirus exposure and HLA in healthy donors. PCR employed 60 Vbeta and 13 Jbeta primers. The repertoire was sequenced with immunoSEQ multiplex PCR; TCRdb's copy has only in-frame clones and lacks some. The data show 200,000 or so clones, roughly 76% seen once. Sequenced sample: PBMCs. The receptors here all came from a man aged 40-55 years in good health and CMV-seropositive.

The rearrangement links TRBV29-1 to TRBJ1-6; 7 bases agree with TRBD1. This CDR3 contains 13 residues. Trimming at V came to 4 bases and at J to 5 bases, leaving 2 bases not matched to a gene. Germline values: CDR1 SQVTM, CDR2 ANQGSEA. The CDR3 sequence: CSVGTGDNSPLHF. The CDR3 region has the DNA TGCAGCGTTGGAACAGGGGATAATTCACCCCTCCACTTT. The complete variable domain, with remaining parts taken from reference TRBV29-1 and TRBJ1-6, reads SAVISQKPSRDICQRGTSLTIQCQVDSQVTMMFWYRQQPGQSLTLIATANQGSEATYESGFVIDKFPISRPNLTFSTLTVSNMSPEDSSIYLCSVGTGDNSPLHFGNGTRLTVT.

The chain carries TRBV5-4 and TRBJ1-1; the match to TRBD1 covers 9 bases. With 4 bases clipped from V and 3 bases from J, the junction kept 7 bases outside the gene matches. Germline lookup yields CDR1 SGHNT and CDR2 YYREEE (reference sequence). The CDR3 is 15 amino acids. The CDR3 DNA follows: TGTGCCAGCAGCACCGGACAGGGGTGGGACACTGAAGCTTTCTTT. It codes for CASSTGQGWDTEAFF.

This chain connects TRBV7-2 to TRBJ1-4; 11 nucleotides agree with TRBD1. The germline CDR1 and CDR2 sequences are SGHTA and FQGNSA. With 5 bases clipped from V and 8 bases from J, the junction kept 10 bases outside the gene matches. This CDR3 has 16 residues. The CDR3 region has the DNA TGTGCCAGCAGCCTTTATCCCGGGACAGGGGGGGAAAAACTGTTTTTT. Residues: CASSLYPGTGGEKLFF.

The rearrangement joins TRBV29-1 to TRBJ2-1; 7 bases align to TRBD2. The junction had 9 bases not matched to a gene; V was cut back by 1 base and J by 9 bases. CDR1 is SQVTM and CDR2 is ANQGSEA in the germline V gene. CDR3 length: 14 residues. CDR3 coding DNA: TGCAGCGTTGAAGCGGGCGGGGAGGGTGGTGAGCAGTTCTTC. Translation gives CSVEAGGEGGEQFF.

The sample holds a few counts of this clone. The chain is built from TRBV7-2 and TRBJ2-6; D possibly corresponds to TRBD1 (5 bases). Germline V gene data show CDR1 as SGHTA and CDR2 as FQGNSA. The CDR3 has 16 amino acids. Trimming took 0 bases from V and 1 from J, leaving 7 bases between them. CDR3 in amino acids: CASSLAPGSGANVLTF. CDR3 DNA sequence: TGTGCCAGCAGCTTAGCGCCAGGGTCTGGGGCCAACGTCCTGACTTTC. Drawing the rest from reference TRBV7-2 and TRBJ2-6, the complete variable domain is GAGVSQSPSNKVTEKGKDVELRCDPISGHTALYWYRQSLGQGLEFLIYFQGNSAPDKSGLPSDRFSAERTGGSVSTLTIQRTQQEDSAVYLCASSLAPGSGANVLTFGAGSRLTVL.

V and J are TRBV7-3 and TRBJ2-3, with D possibly matching TRBD2 (7 bases). V was trimmed by 3 bases and J by 4 bases, leaving 11 bases between them. The V gene's germline CDR1 is SGHTA and CDR2 FQGTGA. The CDR3 runs to 14 residues. CDR3: CASSFGGPPDTQYF. CDR3 nucleotide sequence: TGTGCCAGCAGCTTCGGGGGGCCCCCAGATACGCAGTATTTT.

This chain connects TRBV4-3 to TRBJ2-5; 7 bases match TRBD2. TRBJ2-7 matches the DNA end more closely, so the J call is doubtful. Germline CDR1 LGHNA, CDR2 YSLEER. The CDR3 runs 14 residues. As DNA, the CDR3 is TGCGCCAGCAGCCCCGGGCGGGGGACCTACGAGCAGTACTTC. Amino acids: CASSPGRGTYEQYF.

V and J are TRBV25-1 and TRBJ2-1; 10 nucleotides line up with TRBD1. Unmatched junction bases numbered 5, after V lost 8 bases and J lost 7 bases. The CDR3 runs 13 residues. The germline V gene encodes CDR1 MGHDK and CDR2 SYGVNS. The CDR3 sequence: CASRQGALNEQFF. CDR3 sequence (DNA): TGTGCCAGCCGACAGGGGGCGTTGAATGAGCAGTTCTTC.

The chain employs TRBV5-1 and TRBJ2-7; D is undetermined. This CDR3 contains 15 residues. The ends were cut back, 4 bases at V and 4 bases at J, with 18 bases in the middle. Germline-derived CDR1 and CDR2 are SGHRS and YFSETQ. The CDR3 reads CASSPGLTPQYEQYF. CDR3 nucleotide sequence: TGCGCCAGCAGCCCCGGGTTGACCCCTCAGTACGAGCAGTACTTC.

This rearrangement joins TRBV5-4 to TRBJ2-7; 9 bases are shared with TRBD2. The CDR3 is 15 residues long. The V gene's germline CDR1 is SGHNT and CDR2 YYREEE (reference sequence). J was trimmed by 11 bases and V by 0 bases; bases with no gene match: 12. DNA for the CDR3: TGTGCCAGCAGCTTGGGGCCAGCGGGGGGCACCCTTGAGTACTTC. Translation gives CASSLGPAGGTLEYF.

J is TRBJ2-7 and V is TRBV7-6; D remains unclear. The CDR3 consists of 13 residues. The V and J ends lost 1 base and 1 base respectively, with 5 bases between them. CDR1 is SGHVS and CDR2 is FNYEAQ in the germline V gene. The CDR3 region is CASSLEESYEQYF. CDR3 nucleotides: TGTGCCAGCAGCTTAGAGGAGTCCTACGAGCAGTACTTC.

The CDR3 loop reads CASSFGPPAGQETQYF. The CDR3 DNA follows: TGTGCCAGCAGCTTTGGACCCCCGGCGGGGCAAGAGACCCAGTACTTC. V and J are TRBV7-8 and TRBJ2-5; D might be TRBD2 (6 bases). V dropped 3 bases and J dropped 2 bases, with 16 bases sitting between them. The CDR3 runs to 16 residues. The germline gives CDR1 SGHVS, CDR2 FQNEAQ.

V and J are TRBV2 and TRBJ1-3; 10 nucleotides agree with TRBD1. The CDR3 contains 17 residues. V lost 5 bases and J lost 3; bases outside the gene matches: 10. Germline CDR1 and CDR2: SNHLY and FYNNEI. As DNA, the CDR3 is TGTGCCAGCAGTAAACGGGACAGGGGAAGCAGTGGAAACACCATATATTTT. Amino acids: CASSKRDRGSSGNTIYF.

Only a few counts were recorded for this clone. The rearrangement uses TRBV6-1 and TRBJ1-5; D ambiguous. With 4 bases removed from V and 0 bases from J, the gap between germline ends came to 7 bases. Germline values: CDR1 MNHNS, CDR2 SASEGT. The CDR3 is 14 amino acids. The CDR3 spells CASSALYSNQPQHF. The CDR3 nucleotides are TGTGCCAGCAGTGCCTTGTATAGCAATCAGCCCCAGCATTTT.

A few counts support this clone. The chain recombines TRBV4-1 with TRBJ2-7; D perhaps matches TRBD2 (5 bases). The V end lost 1 base, the J end lost 4 bases, and 5 bases lay between the germline ends. Germline-derived CDR1 and CDR2 are MGHRA and YSYEKL. This CDR3 is 12 amino acids long. CDR3 nucleotide sequence: TGCGCCAGCAGCCAAGGAGGGTACGAGCAGTACTTC. Translation gives CASSQGGYEQYF.

The chain carries TRBV4-3 and TRBJ1-6; D unclear. Trimming stripped 0 bases from V and 7 bases from J, with 4 bases between. Germline V gene sequence: CDR1 LGHNA, CDR2 YSLEER. This CDR3 spans 13 amino acids. CDR3 coding DNA: TGCGCCAGCAGCCAAGAACAGAATTCACCCCTCCACTTT. Translating it yields CASSQEQNSPLHF.

This clone appeared a few times. This chain connects TRBV9 to TRBJ2-2; 8 nucleotides match TRBD1. The CDR3 runs 16 residues. The germline V gene encodes CDR1 SGDLS and CDR2 YYNGEE. J lost 8 bases, V lost 2 bases, and 11 bases had no gene match. The CDR3 bases are TGTGCCAGCAGCGTTAGGACAGGGAGATCTATGGGGGAGCTGTTTTTT. Protein: CASSVRTGRSMGELFF. The full variable domain, in which reference TRBV9 and TRBJ2-2 provide the parts outside the CDR3, is DSGVTQTPKHLITATGQRVTLRCSPRSGDLSVYWYQQSLDQGLQFLIQYYNGEERAKGNILERFSAQQFPDLHSELNLSSLELGDSALYFCASSVRTGRSMGELFFGEGSRLTVL.

CDR3 protein: CASSYTPGTEAFF. CDR3 DNA sequence: TGTGCCAGCAGTTACACCCCGGGCACTGAAGCTTTCTTT. The V call is TRBV6-5, the J call TRBJ1-1; D gene uncertain. Per germline, CDR1 MNHEY and CDR2 SVGAGI. CDR3 length equals 13 residues. V gave up 2 bases and J gave up 4 bases, with 8 bases separating them.

The V gene is TRBV15, the J gene TRBJ1-1; 9 bases line up with TRBD1. Germline V gene data show CDR1 as LNHNV and CDR2 as YYDKDF (reference sequence). The V and J ends lost 3 bases and 5 bases, in that order; junction bases with no gene match: 7. The length of the CDR3 is 15 residues. In DNA, the CDR3 is TGTGCCACCAGCAGGCCACAGGGGGCGCGTACTGAAGCTTTCTTT. Protein sequence: CATSRPQGARTEAFF.

The chain uses TRBV7-2 and TRBJ2-7; TRBD1 aligns across 12 bases. This CDR3 contains 16 residues. Trimming removed 1 base from V and 6 bases from J; junction bases left unmatched: 7. Per the germline V gene, CDR1 is SGHTA and CDR2 is FQGNSA. In DNA form, the CDR3 reads TGTGCCAGCAGCTTAGAGTCTGGGACAGGGGGCGGCGAGCAGTACTTC. Translated: CASSLESGTGGGEQYF.

The V gene is TRBV7-2, the J gene TRBJ1-5, with a possible D match to TRBD1 (5 bases). The V and J ends lost 5 bases and 3 bases respectively, with 11 bases between them. The germline V gene has CDR1 SGHTA and CDR2 FQGNSA. The CDR3 runs to 14 residues. Here the CDR3 reads CASSPQGYNQPQHF. The CDR3, as DNA: TGTGCCAGCAGCCCCCAGGGTTACAATCAGCCCCAGCATTTT.

This rearrangement joins TRBV18 to TRBJ2-7, with D maybe TRBD2 (6 bases). Germline loops: CDR1 KGHSH, CDR2 LQKENI. The CDR3 runs to 15 residues. V lost 2 bases to trimming and J lost 6 bases, with 17 bases between them. The CDR3 sequence is CASSPEAGGLGEQYF. The CDR3 DNA follows: TGTGCCAGCTCACCAGAGGCCGGAGGGTTGGGCGAGCAGTACTTC.

This chain connects TRBV25-1 to TRBJ1-6; D perhaps matches TRBD1 (6 bases). The germline V and J ends were trimmed by 8 bases and 12 bases, with 20 bases remaining between them. CDR1 and CDR2 (germline): MGHDK, SYGVNS. This CDR3 comprises 14 residues. The CDR3 coding sequence is TGTGCCAGCTCCACAGGGAATATAGCTGGACCCCTCCACTTT. Translated: CASSTGNIAGPLHF.

The CDR3, as DNA: TGTGCCAGCAGCTTCCCTCCTAGCGGGGGGGCTCGGGAGCAGTTCTTC. Protein sequence: CASSFPPSGGAREQFF. The V call is TRBV5-4, the J call TRBJ2-1, with 12 bases identical to TRBD2. Germline trimming cut 2 bases from V and 10 bases from J; bases unmatched to any gene: 10. Germline V gene lookup returns CDR1 SGHNT and CDR2 YYREEE (reference sequence). CDR3 size: 16 residues.

The chain couples TRBV7-9 to TRBJ1-3; no clear D. The CDR3 consists of 14 residues. The germline V gene has CDR1 SEHNR and CDR2 FQNEAQ (reference sequence). V was trimmed by 1 base and J by 2 bases, leaving 6 bases between them. Here the CDR3 reads CASSLGAAGNTIYF. As DNA, the CDR3 is TGTGCCAGCAGCTTAGGCGCCGCTGGAAACACCATATATTTT.

The V gene is TRBV30, the J gene TRBJ1-2; D uncertain. This CDR3 contains 13 residues. Germline lookup yields CDR1 GTSNPN and CDR2 SVGIG (reference sequence). V gave up 0 bases and J gave up 6 bases, with 11 bases separating them. In nucleotides, the CDR3 is TGTGCCTGGAGTGTACTGGGCCCCCATGGCTACACCTTC. It codes for CAWSVLGPHGYTF.

The V and J genes are TRBV7-2 and TRBJ2-7, with TRBD2 as a possible D gene (5 bases). V was cut by 6 bases and J by 7 bases, with 16 bases left in between. From germline, CDR1 is SGHTA and CDR2 FQGNSA. CDR3 length: 13 residues. CDR3 residues: CASRGSDFGEQYF. As DNA, the CDR3 is TGTGCCAGCAGGGGGTCGGACTTTGGGGAGCAGTACTTC.

This clone was recorded a few times. The chain combines TRBV5-1 with TRBJ2-7; 10 nucleotides align to TRBD1. The CDR3 spans 16 residues. Germline V gene data show CDR1 as SGHRS and CDR2 as YFSETQ. V shed 4 bases, J shed 2 bases, and the junction held 9 bases outside the gene matches. The CDR3 here is CASSRDRGPLAYEQYF. CDR3 coding DNA: TGCGCCAGCAGCAGGGACAGGGGTCCCCTTGCCTACGAGCAGTACTTC.

The CDR3 region is CASSYTGAYGYTF. DNA of the CDR3: TGTGCCAGCAGTTACACAGGGGCTTATGGCTACACCTTC. The V call is TRBV6-5, the J call TRBJ1-2; 7 bases map to TRBD1. Germline assignment: CDR1 MNHEY and CDR2 SVGAGI. The junction had 2 bases not matched to a gene; V was cut back by 2 bases and J by 5 bases. This CDR3 is built from 13 residues.